Listed below are T cell receptor beta chains from one sample, sequenced in a study of blood T cells in healthy people across ages. From the 5' RACE reads, TCRdb called clonotypes with MiXCR, one entry per CDR3 protein. The data hold around 1.5 million distinct CDR3 sequences, with around 42% observed a single time. The sample taken for sequencing was blood. The receptors were gathered from a woman between 18 and 29 years old in good health. CDR3s include the opening cysteine and the closing phenylalanine or tryptophan. A D gene is named only where the DNA matches it firmly. Clone size is shown for a subset of rows, as once, few, many or a class of expanded clone.

d_call,clone_size,v_call,j_call,cdr3_nt,cdr3_aa
-,-,TRBV18,TRBJ2-7,TGTGCCAACTCACCTGGGACCTTCTACGAGCAGTACTTC,CANSPGTFYEQYF
TRBD2,-,TRBV7-9,TRBJ2-7,TGTGCCAGCAGCGCAGGGACTAGCGGGAGCCCTCAAATCGCCTACGAGCAGTACTTC,CASSAGTSGSPQIAYEQYF
TRBD2,-,TRBV5-6,TRBJ2-7,TGTGCCAGCAGCTTGAATAGGAGGGCGGGAGGATTATACGAGCAGTACTTC,CASSLNRRAGGLYEQYF
-,many,TRBV12-3/TRBV12-4,TRBJ2-4,TGTGCCAGCACCGCAGGAACCATTCAGTACTTC,CASTAGTIQYF
-,few,TRBV29-1,TRBJ2-3,TGCAGCGTTGAAATGATGACCACAGATACGCAGTATTTT,CSVEMMTTDTQYF
-,few,TRBV25-1,TRBJ2-7,TGTGCCAGCAGTGAATACTTCAGCTCCTACGAGCAGTACTTC,CASSEYFSSYEQYF
TRBD1,many,TRBV27,TRBJ2-1,TGTGCCAGCAGTGGGACAGGGGCGGGTAACAATGAGCAGTTCTTC,CASSGTGAGNNEQFF
-,-,TRBV7-9,TRBJ2-7,TGTGCCAGCAGCTTAGGGCCAAAGGAGACCTACGAGCAGTACTTC,CASSLGPKETYEQYF
-,-,TRBV4-1,TRBJ2-7,TGCGCCAGCAGCCAGACCAGGACGGCCCTAGGAGAGCAGTACTTC,CASSQTRTALGEQYF
TRBD1,few,TRBV4-1,TRBJ2-3,TGCGCCAGCAGCCCCAGGACAGGGCCCACAGATACGCAGTATTTT,CASSPRTGPTDTQYF
-,few,TRBV2,TRBJ2-1,TGTGCCAGCAGTGTTAGCGCTTACAATGAGCAGTTCTTC,CASSVSAYNEQFF
-,few,TRBV12-3/TRBV12-4,TRBJ2-1,TGTGCCAGCAGGGGAGCGGGTTTCGACGTCTACAATGAGCAGTTCTTC,CASRGAGFDVYNEQFF
TRBD2,-,TRBV14,TRBJ2-1,TGTGCCAGCAGCCCAGCCGGCGGGGGTGAGCAGTTCTTC,CASSPAGGGEQFF
TRBD2,-,TRBV5-1,TRBJ2-5,TGCGCCAGCAGCTTGGTGGGACTAGCGGGAGAAGAGACCCAGTACTTC,CASSLVGLAGEETQYF
TRBD2,-,TRBV3-1,TRBJ2-7,TGTGCCAGCAGCCAAGGGCTAGCGGGAGGTCTCGAGCAGTACTTC,CASSQGLAGGLEQYF
TRBD2,-,TRBV20-1,TRBJ2-7,TGCAGTGCCGGCCGTAGGACTAGCAGCTCCTACAATGAGCAGTACTTC,CSAGRRTSSSYNEQYF